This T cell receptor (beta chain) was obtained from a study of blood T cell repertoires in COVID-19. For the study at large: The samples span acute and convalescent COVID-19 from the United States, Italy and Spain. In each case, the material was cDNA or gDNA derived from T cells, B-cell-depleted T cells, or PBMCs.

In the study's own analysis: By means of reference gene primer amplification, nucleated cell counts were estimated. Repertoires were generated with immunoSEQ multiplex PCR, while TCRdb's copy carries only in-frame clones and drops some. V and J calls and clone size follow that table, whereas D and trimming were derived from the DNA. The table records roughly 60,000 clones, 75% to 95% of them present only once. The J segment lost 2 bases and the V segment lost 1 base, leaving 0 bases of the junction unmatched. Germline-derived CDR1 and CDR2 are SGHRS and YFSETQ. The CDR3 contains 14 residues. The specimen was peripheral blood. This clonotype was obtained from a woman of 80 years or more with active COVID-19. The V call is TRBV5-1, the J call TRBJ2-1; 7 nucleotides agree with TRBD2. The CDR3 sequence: CASSLSGTYNEQFF. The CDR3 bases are TGCGCCAGCAGCTTGAGCGGGACCTACAATGAGCAGTTCTTC.